The clone carrying this TCR beta chain was observed many times. Its target is not known. No treatment of any kind had been given to any patient before thyroid surgery. This sample is part of a study of metastatic and nonmetastatic thyroid tumors. General observations from the study: Benign nodules reportedly had significantly lower TCR beta diversity than malignant thyroid tumors in blood and tumor.

TCRdb re-called the PCR reads with MiXCR. The repertoire has approximately 38,000 clones, 16% of them found once; the top ten carry approximately 3.9%. Germline CDR1 is GTSNPN and CDR2 is SVGIG (reference sequence). J lost 3 bases, V lost 4 bases, and 6 bases had no gene match. The CDR3 sequence is 14 residues long. The receptor comes from a female donor with papillary thyroid cancer or a benign thyroid nodule (not recorded which). Some clones in this sample may be carry-over from other donors' samples. What was sequenced was blood. The V gene is TRBV30, the J gene TRBJ1-2; 9 bases are shared with TRBD1. This CDR3 is CAWTPTGGYYGYTF. Written as DNA, the CDR3 is TGTGCCTGGACTCCAACAGGGGGCTACTATGGCTACACCTTC.